What follows is one T cell receptor (beta chain) and its context. The source of the sample is a study of blood T cell repertoires in COVID-19. Study information: The analysed material was cDNA or gDNA that came from T cells, B-cell-depleted T cells, or PBMCs.

V gave up 7 bases and J gave up 6 bases; unmatched junction bases: 6. This CDR3 has 13 residues. Germline V gene lookup returns CDR1 SGHVS and CDR2 FNYEAQ. One Seattle source followed patients from active infection through their disease course. Authors' methods: Reference gene primers were amplified, and this amplification served to estimate nucleated cell counts. TCRdb's copy holds only in-frame clones and misses some; the assay was immunoSEQ multiplex PCR. From that table come the V and J calls and clone size; the DNA was used to work out D and trimming. This sample has 350,000 to 500,000 clones, with roughly 90% found just once.

Sequenced material: peripheral blood. The chain couples TRBV7-6 to TRBJ2-7; 10 nucleotides line up with TRBD2. This clonotype was obtained from a man aged 18 to 29 with COVID-19, enrolled during active disease. The CDR3 loop is CASMRSGGVEQYF. The CDR3 coding sequence is TGTGCCAGCATGCGAAGCGGGGGGGTCGAGCAGTACTTC.